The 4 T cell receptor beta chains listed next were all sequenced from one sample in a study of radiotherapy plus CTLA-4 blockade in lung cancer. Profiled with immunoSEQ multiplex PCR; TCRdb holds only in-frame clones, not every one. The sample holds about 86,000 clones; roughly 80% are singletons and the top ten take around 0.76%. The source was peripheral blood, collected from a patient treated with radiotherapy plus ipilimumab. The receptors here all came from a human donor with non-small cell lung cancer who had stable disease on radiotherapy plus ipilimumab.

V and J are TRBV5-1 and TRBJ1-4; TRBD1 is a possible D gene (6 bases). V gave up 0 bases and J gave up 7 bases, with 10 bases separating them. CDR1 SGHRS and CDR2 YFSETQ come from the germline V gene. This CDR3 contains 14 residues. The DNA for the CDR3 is TGCGCCAGCAGCTTGGGACGGACAGTTGAAAAACTGTTTTTT. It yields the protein CASSLGRTVEKLFF.

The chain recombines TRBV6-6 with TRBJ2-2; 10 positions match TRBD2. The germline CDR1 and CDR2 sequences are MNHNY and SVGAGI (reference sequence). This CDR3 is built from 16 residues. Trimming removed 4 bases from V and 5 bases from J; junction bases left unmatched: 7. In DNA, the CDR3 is TGTGCCAGCAGTTCAAGCGGGAGGGCCTGGACCGGGGAGCTGTTTTTT. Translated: CASSSSGRAWTGELFF.

This CDR3 is CASSTQVNQPQHF. CDR3 DNA: TGTGCCAGTAGTACGCAGGTGAATCAGCCCCAGCATTTT. The gene calls are TRBV19 and TRBJ1-5, with no clear D. This CDR3 contains 13 residues. The germline V and J ends were trimmed by 4 bases and 4 bases, with 8 bases remaining between them. Germline values: CDR1 LNHDA, CDR2 SQIVND (reference sequence).

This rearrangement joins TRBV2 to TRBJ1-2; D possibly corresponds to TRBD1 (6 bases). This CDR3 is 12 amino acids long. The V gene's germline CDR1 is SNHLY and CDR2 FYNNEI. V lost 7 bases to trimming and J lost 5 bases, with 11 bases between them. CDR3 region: CASTTQGYGYTF. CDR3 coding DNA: TGTGCCAGCACCACCCAGGGGTATGGCTACACCTTC.